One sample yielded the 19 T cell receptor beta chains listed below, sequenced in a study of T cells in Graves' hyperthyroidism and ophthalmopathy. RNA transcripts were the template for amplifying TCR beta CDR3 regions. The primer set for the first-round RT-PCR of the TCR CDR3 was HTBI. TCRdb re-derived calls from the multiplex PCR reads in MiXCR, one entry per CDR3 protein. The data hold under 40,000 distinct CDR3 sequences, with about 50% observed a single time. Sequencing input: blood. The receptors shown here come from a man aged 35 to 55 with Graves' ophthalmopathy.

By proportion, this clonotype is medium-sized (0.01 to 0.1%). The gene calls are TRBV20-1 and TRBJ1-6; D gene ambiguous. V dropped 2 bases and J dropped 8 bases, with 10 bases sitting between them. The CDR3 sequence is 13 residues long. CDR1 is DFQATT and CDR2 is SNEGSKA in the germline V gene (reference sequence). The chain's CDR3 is CSARFSRDSPLHF. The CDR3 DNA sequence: TGCAGTGCTAGATTTTCTCGGGATTCACCCCTCCACTTT.

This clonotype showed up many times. In nucleotides, the CDR3 is TGTGCCAGCAGTGAACGGGACAGGGGGACTGAAGCTTTCTTT. Translation: CASSERDRGTEAFF. The chain couples TRBV2 to TRBJ1-1; 11 nucleotides match TRBD1. The CDR3 is made up of 14 amino acids. The germline V gene has CDR1 SNHLY and CDR2 FYNNEI. J gave up 5 bases and V 2 bases, and 1 base lay outside the gene matches.

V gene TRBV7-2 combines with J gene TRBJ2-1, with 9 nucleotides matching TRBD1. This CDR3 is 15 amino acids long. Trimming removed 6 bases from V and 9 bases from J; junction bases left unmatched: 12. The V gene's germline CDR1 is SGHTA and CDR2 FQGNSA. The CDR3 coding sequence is TGTGCCAGCAGTTCCGGGACAGGGACTTCGAGTGAGCAGTTCTTC. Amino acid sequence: CASSSGTGTSSEQFF. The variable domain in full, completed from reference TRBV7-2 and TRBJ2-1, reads GAGVSQSPSNKVTEKGKDVELRCDPISGHTALYWYRQSLGQGLEFLIYFQGNSAPDKSGLPSDRFSAERTGGSVSTLTIQRTQQEDSAVYLCASSSGTGTSSEQFFGPGTRLTVL.

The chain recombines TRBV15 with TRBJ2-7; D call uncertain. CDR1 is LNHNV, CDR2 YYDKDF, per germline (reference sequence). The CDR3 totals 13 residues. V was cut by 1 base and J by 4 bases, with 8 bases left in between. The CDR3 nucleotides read TGTGCCACCAGCAGAGCCGGAAGGTACGAGCAGTACTTC. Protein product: CATSRAGRYEQYF.

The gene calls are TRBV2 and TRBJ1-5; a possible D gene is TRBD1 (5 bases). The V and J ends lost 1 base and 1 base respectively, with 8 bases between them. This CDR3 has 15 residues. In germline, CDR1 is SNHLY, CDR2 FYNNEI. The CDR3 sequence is CASSEVGGSNQPQHF. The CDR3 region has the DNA TGTGCCAGCAGTGAAGTCGGGGGGAGCAATCAGCCCCAGCATTTT.

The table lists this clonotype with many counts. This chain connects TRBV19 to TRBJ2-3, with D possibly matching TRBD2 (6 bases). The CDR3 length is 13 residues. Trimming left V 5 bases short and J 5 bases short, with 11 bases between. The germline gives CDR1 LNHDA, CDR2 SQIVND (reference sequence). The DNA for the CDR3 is TGTGCCAGTAGTGCTACTAGCTTAGATACGCAGTATTTT. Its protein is CASSATSLDTQYF.

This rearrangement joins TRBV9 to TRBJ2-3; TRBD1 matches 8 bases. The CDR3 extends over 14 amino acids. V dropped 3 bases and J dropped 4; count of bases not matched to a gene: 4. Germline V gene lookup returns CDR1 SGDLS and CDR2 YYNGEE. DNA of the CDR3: TGTGCCAGCAGCGCAGGGACAGGCGCAGATACGCAGTATTTT. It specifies CASSAGTGADTQYF.

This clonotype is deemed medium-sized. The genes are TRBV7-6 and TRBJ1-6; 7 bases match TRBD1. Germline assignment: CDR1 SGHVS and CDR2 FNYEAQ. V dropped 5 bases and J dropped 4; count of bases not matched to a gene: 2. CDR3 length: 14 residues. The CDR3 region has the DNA TGTGCCAGCAGCCCGGGACAGTATAATTCACCCCTCCACTTT. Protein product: CASSPGQYNSPLHF. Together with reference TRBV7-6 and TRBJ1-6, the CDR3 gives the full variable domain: GAGVSQSPRYKVTKRGQDVALRCDPISGHVSLYWYRQALGQGPEFLTYFNYEAQQDKSGLPNDRFSAERPEGSISTLTIQRTEQRDSAMYRCASSPGQYNSPLHFGNGTRLTVT.

The CDR3, as DNA: TGCAGTGCTAGACGGGACACACAAGAGACCCAGCATTTT. This sequence encodes CSARRDTQETQHF. This chain links TRBV20-1 with TRBJ1-5; possibly TRBD1 for D (6 bases). CDR1 is DFQATT and CDR2 is SNEGSKA in the germline V gene (reference sequence). CDR3 length: 13 residues. Trimming removed 2 bases from V and 11 bases from J, with 16 bases in between.

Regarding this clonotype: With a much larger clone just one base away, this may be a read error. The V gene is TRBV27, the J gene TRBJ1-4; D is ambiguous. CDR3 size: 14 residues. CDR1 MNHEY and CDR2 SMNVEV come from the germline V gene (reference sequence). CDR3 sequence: CASRSVTGDEKPFF. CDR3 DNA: TGTGCCAGCAGGTCGGTAACCGGGGATGAAAAACCGTTTTTT.

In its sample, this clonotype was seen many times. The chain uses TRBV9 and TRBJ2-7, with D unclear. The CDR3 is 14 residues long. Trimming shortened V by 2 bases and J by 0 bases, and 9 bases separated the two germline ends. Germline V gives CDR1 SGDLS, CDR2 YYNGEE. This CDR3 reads CASSVGSSSYEQYF. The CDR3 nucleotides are TGTGCCAGCAGCGTCGGCAGTAGCTCCTACGAGCAGTACTTC.

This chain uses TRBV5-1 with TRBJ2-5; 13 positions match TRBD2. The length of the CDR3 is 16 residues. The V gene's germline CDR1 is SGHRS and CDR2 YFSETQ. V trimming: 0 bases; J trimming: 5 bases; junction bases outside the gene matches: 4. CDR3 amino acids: CASSLGTSGSTETQYF. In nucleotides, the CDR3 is TGCGCCAGCAGCTTGGGGACTAGCGGGAGTACGGAGACCCAGTACTTC.

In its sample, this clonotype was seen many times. The CDR3 is CAAGYRGKEQFF. The CDR3 DNA reads as TGTGCCGCGGGATACAGGGGCAAGGAGCAGTTCTTC. This rearrangement joins TRBV28 to TRBJ2-1, with D possibly TRBD1 on 7 matching bases. V was clipped by 11 bases and J by 10 bases, with 18 bases between them. This CDR3 has 12 residues. The germline V gene encodes CDR1 MDHEN and CDR2 SYDVKM.

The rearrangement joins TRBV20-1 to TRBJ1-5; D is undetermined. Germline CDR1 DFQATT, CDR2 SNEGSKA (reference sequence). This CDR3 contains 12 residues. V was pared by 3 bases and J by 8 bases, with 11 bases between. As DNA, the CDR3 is TGCAGTGCTAGGGACCACCGGGAGCCCCAGCATTTT. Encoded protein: CSARDHREPQHF.

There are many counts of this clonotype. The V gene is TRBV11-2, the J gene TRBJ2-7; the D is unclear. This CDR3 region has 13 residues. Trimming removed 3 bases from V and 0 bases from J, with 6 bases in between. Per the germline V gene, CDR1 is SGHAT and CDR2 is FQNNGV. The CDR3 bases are TGTGCCAGCAGCTTTGAGAGCTCCTACGAGCAGTACTTC. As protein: CASSFESSYEQYF.

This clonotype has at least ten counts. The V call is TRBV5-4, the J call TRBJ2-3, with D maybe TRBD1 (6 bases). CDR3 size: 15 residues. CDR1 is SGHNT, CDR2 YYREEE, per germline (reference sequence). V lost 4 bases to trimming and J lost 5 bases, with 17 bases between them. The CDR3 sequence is CASSHKTHREDTQYF. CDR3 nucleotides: TGTGCCAGCAGCCATAAGACTCACAGGGAAGATACGCAGTATTTT.

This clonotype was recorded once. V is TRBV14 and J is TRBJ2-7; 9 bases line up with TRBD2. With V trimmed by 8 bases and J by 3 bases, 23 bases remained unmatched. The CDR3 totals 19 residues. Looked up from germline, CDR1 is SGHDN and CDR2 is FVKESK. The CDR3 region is CASSPRVLAGDSNLYEQYF. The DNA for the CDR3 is TGTGCCAGCTCACCACGCGTACTAGCGGGCGACTCCAACCTCTACGAGCAGTACTTC.

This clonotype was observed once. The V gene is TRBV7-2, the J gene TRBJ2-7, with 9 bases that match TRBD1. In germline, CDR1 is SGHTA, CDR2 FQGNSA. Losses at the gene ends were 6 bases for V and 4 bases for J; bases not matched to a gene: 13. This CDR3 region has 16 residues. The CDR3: CASSSIGTGSLYEQYF. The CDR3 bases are TGTGCCAGCAGTTCAATCGGGACAGGGAGCTTATACGAGCAGTACTTC.

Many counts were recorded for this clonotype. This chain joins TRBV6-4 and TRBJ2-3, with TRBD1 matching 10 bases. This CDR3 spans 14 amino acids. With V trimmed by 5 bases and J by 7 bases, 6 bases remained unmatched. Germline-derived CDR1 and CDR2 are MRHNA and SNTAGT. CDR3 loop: CASSIDRGPYTQYF. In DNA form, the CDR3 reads TGTGCCAGCAGTATTGACAGGGGGCCATATACGCAGTATTTT.